This entry lists 27 T cell receptor beta chains sequenced from one sample in a study of OX40 agonist ivuxolimab in advanced cancers. Profiled with immunoSEQ multiplex PCR; TCRdb holds only in-frame clones, not every one. Here the sample spans tens of thousands of clones, 84% being singletons. Material: CD4+ or CD8+ T cells sorted from blood, obtained in a trial of the OX40 agonist ivuxolimab. Every receptor here comes from an adult with an advanced solid tumor such as melanoma, head and neck, liver or kidney cancer.

This chain connects TRBV5-8 to TRBJ1-2, with TRBD1 matching over 7 bases. J gave up 2 bases and V 2 bases, and 3 bases lay outside the gene matches. CDR3 length: 14 amino acids. Germline-derived CDR1 and CDR2 are SGHTS and YDEGEE. The CDR3 DNA is TGTGCCAGCAGCTTTACGGGACAGAACTATGGCTACACCTTC. Protein product: CASSFTGQNYGYTF.

This chain connects TRBV6-1 to TRBJ2-7; 8 nucleotides line up with TRBD2. CDR1 MNHNS and CDR2 SASEGT come from the germline V gene. The CDR3 has 15 residues. J gave up 4 bases and V 4 bases, and 9 bases lay outside the gene matches. In DNA, the CDR3 is TGTGCCAGCAGTGTCGAAAGCGGGAGCGGGTACGAGCAGTACTTC. It is translated as CASSVESGSGYEQYF.

The V and J genes are TRBV27 and TRBJ1-2; 7 positions agree with TRBD1. The CDR3 sequence is 14 residues long. V was clipped by 5 bases and J by 5 bases; unmatched bases: 8. CDR1 and CDR2 from the germline V gene are MNHEY and SMNVEV (reference sequence). The CDR3 region is CASSPTGWGYGYTF. In DNA form, the CDR3 reads TGTGCCAGCAGTCCGACAGGGTGGGGATATGGCTACACCTTC.

This sequence joins TRBV14 and TRBJ2-7; weak D call: TRBD1 (8 bases). Looked up from germline, CDR1 is SGHDN and CDR2 is FVKESK. V dropped 3 bases and J dropped 1 base, with 13 bases sitting between them. The CDR3 consists of 15 residues. The DNA for the CDR3 is TGTGCCAGCAGCCACATACAGGGGGGGTCCTACGAGCAGTACTTC. Translation: CASSHIQGGSYEQYF.

The CDR3 protein is CASSLEGQLGNEQFF. The CDR3 DNA reads TGTGCCAGCAGCTTGGAGGGTCAATTGGGGAATGAGCAGTTCTTC. V is TRBV5-8 and J is TRBJ2-1; D gene uncertain. Germline-derived CDR1 and CDR2 are SGHTS and YDEGEE. Trimming took off 0 bases at V and 7 bases at J, with 14 bases between the two ends. This CDR3 has 15 residues. The full variable domain, its missing parts supplied by reference TRBV5-8 and TRBJ2-1, is EAGVTQSPTHLIKTRGQQATLRCSPISGHTSVYWYQQALGLGLQFLLWYDEGEERNRGNFPPRFSGRQFPNYSSELNVNALELEDSALYLCASSLEGQLGNEQFFGPGTRLTVL.

The rearrangement joins TRBV9 to TRBJ2-7, with D possibly TRBD2 on 6 matching bases. V was trimmed by 2 bases and J by 7 bases, leaving 13 bases between them. There are 13 residues in the CDR3. Germline V gene lookup returns CDR1 SGDLS and CDR2 YYNGEE. The CDR3: CASSVGGSTEQYF. CDR3 in DNA: TGTGCCAGCAGCGTCGGGGGATCTACGGAGCAGTACTTC.

The gene calls are TRBV27 and TRBJ2-3; tentative D call: TRBD1 (5 bases). CDR1 and CDR2 (germline): MNHEY, SMNVEV (reference sequence). The CDR3 is 13 amino acids. V shed 4 bases and J shed 4 bases, with 9 bases lying between them. The CDR3 coding sequence is TGTGCCAGCAGTTCTGGGGCCCCAGATACGCAGTATTTT. Translated: CASSSGAPDTQYF.

V and J are TRBV27 and TRBJ1-1; unclear D gene. CDR3 size: 14 residues. Trimming cost V 2 bases and J 0 bases, with 7 bases left between them. Germline V gene sequence: CDR1 MNHEY, CDR2 SMNVEV (reference sequence). This CDR3 is CASSLARVNTEAFF. For the CDR3, the DNA is TGTGCCAGCAGTTTAGCCAGAGTGAACACTGAAGCTTTCTTT.

This sequence joins TRBV5-5 and TRBJ2-3; D gene ambiguous. V was cut by 3 bases and J by 4 bases, with 6 bases left in between. From germline, CDR1 is SGHKS and CDR2 YYEKEE (reference sequence). The CDR3 runs to 12 residues. This CDR3 is CASSYHADTQYF. In DNA form, the CDR3 reads TGTGCCAGCAGCTATCATGCAGATACGCAGTATTTT.

The V call is TRBV19, the J call TRBJ2-2, with D hard to call. CDR1 and CDR2 from the germline V gene are LNHDA and SQIVND (reference sequence). The V end was cut by 3 bases, the J end by 1 base, with 6 bases between. The CDR3 has 14 amino acids. CDR3 sequence reads: CASSINGNTGELFF. In DNA form, the CDR3 reads TGTGCCAGTAGTATTAACGGGAACACCGGGGAGCTGTTTTTT.

A few counts support this clone. J is TRBJ2-7 and V is TRBV16, with TRBD1 matching over 9 bases. This CDR3 region has 15 residues. Trimming cost V 0 bases and J 4 bases; bases outside gene matches: 4. Germline-derived CDR1 and CDR2 are KGHSY and FQNENV. This CDR3 is CASSQSTGGGYEQYF. In DNA, the CDR3 is TGTGCCAGCAGCCAATCGACAGGGGGTGGTTACGAGCAGTACTTC.

The rearrangement links TRBV7-2 to TRBJ2-5, with D uncertain. Germline V gene lookup returns CDR1 SGHTA and CDR2 FQGNSA. The CDR3 is 13 amino acids. V was shortened by 11 bases and J by 5 bases, with 18 bases between the two germline ends. CDR3: CAGARSSWETQYF. CDR3 DNA sequence: TGTGCCGGTGCTAGGAGTAGCTGGGAGACCCAGTACTTC.

The V gene is TRBV4-1, the J gene TRBJ2-5; D perhaps matches TRBD2 (6 bases). This CDR3 contains 15 residues. V was clipped by 5 bases and J by 4 bases, with 17 bases between them. The germline V gene has CDR1 MGHRA and CDR2 YSYEKL. Here the CDR3 reads CASSYAGLGGETQYF. CDR3 sequence (DNA): TGCGCCAGCAGCTACGCCGGACTGGGAGGAGAGACCCAGTACTTC.

A few counts support this clone. This chain uses TRBV19 with TRBJ2-1; TRBD2 matches 8 bases. V dropped 6 bases and J dropped 0; count of bases not matched to a gene: 7. In germline, CDR1 is LNHDA, CDR2 SQIVND (reference sequence). CDR3 length: 16 residues. The CDR3 DNA sequence: TGTGCCAGTAGATGGGATAGCGGGGTCTCCTACAATGAGCAGTTCTTC. This sequence encodes CASRWDSGVSYNEQFF. The complete variable domain, with remaining parts taken from reference TRBV19 and TRBJ2-1, reads DGGITQSPKYLFRKEGQNVTLSCEQNLNHDAMYWYRQDPGQGLRLIYYSQIVNDFQKGDIAEGYSVSREKKESFPLTVTSAQKNPTAFYLCASRWDSGVSYNEQFFGPGTRLTVL.

This clone came up a few times. Here the CDR3 reads CASSYVPGQGFLEQFF. In nucleotides, the CDR3 is TGTGCCAGCAGTTACGTCCCGGGACAGGGCTTCTTAGAGCAGTTCTTC. V usage is TRBV6-5 and J usage is TRBJ2-1; TRBD1 matches at 9 bases. The V gene end was trimmed by 2 bases and the J gene end by 10 bases; junction bases not matched to a gene: 12. The V gene's germline CDR1 is MNHEY and CDR2 SVGAGI. The CDR3 runs to 16 residues.

This clone was observed a single time. This chain uses TRBV5-1 with TRBJ2-7, with 7 bases aligning to TRBD2. The CDR3 covers 15 residues. Germline CDR1 is SGHRS and CDR2 is YFSETQ. The V gene end was trimmed by 2 bases and the J gene end by 2 bases; junction bases not matched to a gene: 7. The CDR3 loop is CASSFWTSETYEQYF. The CDR3, as DNA: TGCGCCAGCAGCTTTTGGACTAGTGAGACCTACGAGCAGTACTTC. Using reference TRBV5-1 and TRBJ2-7 for the parts outside the CDR3, the full variable domain is KAGVTQTPRYLIKTRGQQVTLSCSPISGHRSVSWYQQTPGQGLQFLFEYFSETQRNKGNFPGRFSGRQFSNSRSEMNVSTLELGDSALYLCASSFWTSETYEQYFGPGTRLTVT.

The gene calls are TRBV4-1 and TRBJ1-4; D may be TRBD1 (5 bases). Trimming pared 1 base from V and 4 bases from J, leaving 10 bases between. CDR1 and CDR2 (germline): MGHRA, YSYEKL. There are 15 residues in the CDR3. CDR3 in amino acids: CASSQVETDNEKLFF. CDR3 in DNA: TGCGCCAGCAGCCAAGTTGAGACAGATAATGAAAAACTGTTTTTT.

V and J are TRBV9 and TRBJ1-5; 10 nucleotides line up with TRBD1. V trimming: 0 bases; J trimming: 5 bases; junction bases outside the gene matches: 2. The CDR3 has 15 amino acids. Per the germline V gene, CDR1 is SGDLS and CDR2 is YYNGEE. Written as DNA, the CDR3 is TGTGCCAGCAGCGTAGGACAGGGGGCGCATCAGCCCCAGCATTTT. It yields the protein CASSVGQGAHQPQHF.

This sequence joins TRBV10-1 and TRBJ2-2, with TRBD2 matching over 11 bases. V was pared by 4 bases and J by 0 bases, with 10 bases of the junction left unmatched. The CDR3 is 19 amino acids. From germline, CDR1 is WNHNN and CDR2 SYGVQD (reference sequence). CDR3 amino acids: CASSGARTSGPSNTGELFF. The CDR3 nucleotides are TGCGCCAGCAGTGGGGCAAGGACTAGCGGGCCCTCGAACACCGGGGAGCTGTTTTTT.

The V call is TRBV28, the J call TRBJ2-7; D may be TRBD2 (6 bases). Germline-derived CDR1 and CDR2 are MDHEN and SYDVKM. This CDR3 comprises 12 residues. Trimming shortened V by 4 bases and J by 7 bases, and 11 bases separated the two germline ends. As DNA, the CDR3 is TGTGCCAGCAGTTCCCCCGGGGGTGAGCAGTACTTC. This codes for CASSSPGGEQYF.

The V and J genes are TRBV19 and TRBJ2-1; weak D call: TRBD1 (6 bases). Trimming shortened V by 8 bases and J by 4 bases, and 15 bases separated the two germline ends. This CDR3 contains 14 residues. Germline V gene sequence: CDR1 LNHDA, CDR2 SQIVND (reference sequence). Here the CDR3 reads CASSRGTQYNEQFF. Here the CDR3 DNA reads TGTGCCAGTTCGAGGGGGACCCAATACAATGAGCAGTTCTTC.

J is TRBJ1-1 and V is TRBV18; weak D call: TRBD1 (5 bases). CDR3 length: 14 amino acids. The germline CDR1 and CDR2 sequences are KGHSH and LQKENI. The ends were cut back, 2 bases at V and 4 bases at J, with 11 bases in the middle. CDR3 coding DNA: TGTGCCAGCTCACCAAGCCGGGGGGGCACTGAAGCTTTCTTT. Translation gives CASSPSRGGTEAFF.

The J gene is TRBJ2-1, the V gene TRBV7-8, with 9 bases that match TRBD2. Germline V gives CDR1 SGHVS, CDR2 FQNEAQ. The CDR3 is 17 residues long. The J segment lost 2 bases and the V segment lost 5 bases, leaving 10 bases of the junction unmatched. The CDR3 protein is CASSPQLAGDPYNEQFF. DNA of the CDR3: TGTGCCAGCAGCCCCCAGTTAGCGGGAGATCCCTACAATGAGCAGTTCTTC.

This sequence joins TRBV7-9 and TRBJ2-2; TRBD1 matches at 9 bases. The CDR3 length is 15 residues. In germline, CDR1 is SEHNR, CDR2 FQNEAQ (reference sequence). Trimming cost V 5 bases and J 5 bases; bases outside gene matches: 6. CDR3 coding DNA: TGTGCCAGCAGCCGGGACAGGGTCGGTACCGGGGAGCTGTTTTTT. It specifies CASSRDRVGTGELFF.

The chain combines TRBV19 with TRBJ1-1; possible D gene TRBD1, 6 bases. The CDR3 consists of 14 residues. The germline CDR1 and CDR2 sequences are LNHDA and SQIVND (reference sequence). Trimming left V 1 base short and J 3 bases short, with 9 bases between. The CDR3, as DNA: TGTGCCAGTAGTATAGGGGGACACTACACTGAAGCTTTCTTT. It codes for CASSIGGHYTEAFF. The full variable domain, its missing parts supplied by reference TRBV19 and TRBJ1-1, is DGGITQSPKYLFRKEGQNVTLSCEQNLNHDAMYWYRQDPGQGLRLIYYSQIVNDFQKGDIAEGYSVSREKKESFPLTVTSAQKNPTAFYLCASSIGGHYTEAFFGQGTRLTVV.

This chain links TRBV4-1 with TRBJ2-1; 8 bases match TRBD2. There are 17 residues in the CDR3. CDR1 is MGHRA and CDR2 is YSYEKL in the germline V gene. V trimming: 4 bases; J trimming: 1 base; junction bases outside the gene matches: 9. The CDR3 nucleotides read TGCGCCAGCAGCCTTCCTGGACTAGCCGTATCCTACAATGAGCAGTTCTTC. It encodes CASSLPGLAVSYNEQFF.

This clone was seen more than once but under ten times. The chain has TRBV28 and TRBJ2-3; D gene unclear. Germline V gene data show CDR1 as MDHEN and CDR2 as SYDVKM. The length of the CDR3 is 17 residues. The ends were cut back, 3 bases at V and 4 bases at J, with 20 bases in the middle. CDR3 sequence (DNA): TGTGCCAGCAGTTTTTCGACCAACAGCGCTACCCCAGATACGCAGTATTTT. Translating it yields CASSFSTNSATPDTQYF.